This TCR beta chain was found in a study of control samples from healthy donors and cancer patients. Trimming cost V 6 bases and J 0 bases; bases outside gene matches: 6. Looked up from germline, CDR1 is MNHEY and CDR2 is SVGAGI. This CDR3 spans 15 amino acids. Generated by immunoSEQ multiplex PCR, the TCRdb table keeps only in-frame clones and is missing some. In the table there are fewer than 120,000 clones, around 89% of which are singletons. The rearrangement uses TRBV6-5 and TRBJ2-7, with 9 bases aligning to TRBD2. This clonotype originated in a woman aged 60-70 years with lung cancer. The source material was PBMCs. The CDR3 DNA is TGTGCCAGCAGGGGAACTAGCGGGTTCTCCTACGAGCAGTACTTC. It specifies CASRGTSGFSYEQYF.